The rows below give T cell receptor beta chains drawn from one sample of a study of blood T cells in healthy people across ages. TCRdb reanalysed the 5' RACE reads using MiXCR and keeps one entry per CDR3 protein. Altogether 1,800,000 or so distinct CDR3 sequences are present, roughly two fifths being singletons, with the ten largest covering more than 20%. The sequencing sample was made of blood. The receptors originated from a human donor in good health. Both conserved end residues are part of each CDR3. A D gene is named only where the DNA matches it firmly. Rows give clone size only sometimes, using once, few, many, or a class for an expanded clone.

clone_size d_call j_call v_call cdr3_nt cdr3_aa
- - TRBJ2-4 TRBV7-9 TGTGCCAGCAGCGATAGTGTGGGGTCCTACGAGCAGGACTTC CASSDSVGSYEQDF
- TRBD1 TRBJ2-7 TRBV4-3 TGCGCCAGCAGCCAAGATAGGCGGCAGGGGGACTACGAGCAGTACTTC CASSQDRRQGDYEQYF
- - TRBJ1-5 TRBV29-1 TGCAGCGTTGAACAGGGTGGGAATCAGCCCCAGCATTTT CSVEQGGNQPQHF
few - TRBJ2-1 TRBV4-3 TGCGCCAGCAGCCAAGATCTAGGGTTCTACAATGAGCAGTTCTTC CASSQDLGFYNEQFF
- TRBD1 TRBJ1-2 TRBV7-9 TGTGCCAGCAGCCATCCCCCAGGGGGCGCAGAAGGCTACACCTTC CASSHPPGGAEGYTF
- TRBD2 TRBJ2-5 TRBV15 TGTGCCACCACAAAGCGGGGCCCCCAAGGAGAGACCCAGTACTTC CATTKRGPQGETQYF
- - TRBJ1-1 TRBV10-3 TGTGCCATCAGTGAAGGGACGAGGTTTGAAGCTTTCTTT CAISEGTRFEAFF
- TRBD1 TRBJ2-3 TRBV4-3 TGCGCCAGCAGCCCGCGGGACAGGATAGGGGATACGCAGTATTTT CASSPRDRIGDTQYF
few TRBD1 TRBJ2-1 TRBV12-3/TRBV12-4 TGTGCCAGCAGCCCGGGACAGGGTCGAAATGAGCAGTTCTTC CASSPGQGRNEQFF
once - TRBJ1-5 TRBV7-2 TGTGCCAGCAGCTTAGATAACTGGCCTTATAGCAATCAGCCCCAGCATTTT CASSLDNWPYSNQPQHF
- - TRBJ2-3 TRBV12-3/TRBV12-4 TGTGCCAGCAGTTTAGCAGCGATGGATACGCAGTATTTT CASSLAAMDTQYF
- TRBD2 TRBJ2-3 TRBV2 TGTGCCAGCAGACTTACTAGCGGGGGTTTCACAGATACGCAGTATTTT CASRLTSGGFTDTQYF
- - TRBJ1-2 TRBV30 TGTGCCTGGAGTCTCCGCATGGGTGGCTACACCTTC CAWSLRMGGYTF
- - TRBJ2-1 TRBV5-8 TGTGCCAGCAGCTTGGAGGGGGGGCAGTACAATGAGCAGTTCTTC CASSLEGGQYNEQFF
few - TRBJ1-2 TRBV6-2/TRBV6-3 TGTGCCAGCAGTTACTCGACCGAAACTCGCTACACCTTC CASSYSTETRYTF
- - TRBJ2-5 TRBV20-1 TGCAGTGCTAACCGGGACCTAAGTGGTGAGACCCAGTACTTC CSANRDLSGETQYF
few - TRBJ2-5 TRBV5-1 TGCGCCAGCAGGGGCTCACTAACCGGAGAGACCCAGTACTTC CASRGSLTGETQYF